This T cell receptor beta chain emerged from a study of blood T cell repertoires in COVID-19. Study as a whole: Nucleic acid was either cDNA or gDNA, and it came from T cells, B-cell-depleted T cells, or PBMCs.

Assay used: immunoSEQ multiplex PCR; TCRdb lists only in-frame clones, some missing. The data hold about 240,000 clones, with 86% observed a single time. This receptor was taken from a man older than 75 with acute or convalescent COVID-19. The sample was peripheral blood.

The CDR3 here is CASSLGTRYNEQFF. CDR3 in DNA: TGTGCCAGCAGCCTCGGGACTAGGTACAATGAGCAGTTCTTC. The chain joins TRBV7-2 to TRBJ2-1; 8 bases fit TRBD2. CDR3 length equals 14 residues. The J segment lost 4 bases and the V segment lost 5 bases, leaving 4 bases of the junction unmatched. Germline V gives CDR1 SGHTA, CDR2 FQGNSA.